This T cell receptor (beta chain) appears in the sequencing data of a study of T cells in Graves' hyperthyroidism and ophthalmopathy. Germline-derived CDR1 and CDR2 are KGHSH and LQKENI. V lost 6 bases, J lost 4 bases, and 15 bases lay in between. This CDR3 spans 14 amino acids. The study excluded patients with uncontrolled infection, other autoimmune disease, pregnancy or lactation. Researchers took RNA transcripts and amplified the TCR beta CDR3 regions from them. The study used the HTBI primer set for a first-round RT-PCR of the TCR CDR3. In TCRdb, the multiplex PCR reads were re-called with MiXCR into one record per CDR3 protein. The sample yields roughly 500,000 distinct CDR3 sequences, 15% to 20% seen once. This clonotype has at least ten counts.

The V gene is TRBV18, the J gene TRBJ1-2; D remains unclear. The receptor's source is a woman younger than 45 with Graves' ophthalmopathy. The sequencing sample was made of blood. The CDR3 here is CASSPSGVSYGYTF. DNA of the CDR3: TGTGCCAGCTCCCCATCCGGGGTTAGCTATGGCTACACCTTC.